This entry features one T cell receptor (beta chain) sequence. Its target is not known. A fixed DNA input of about 320 ng was used per bulk PBMC sample. The repertoire was sequenced with immunoSEQ multiplex PCR; TCRdb's copy has only in-frame clones and lacks some. This sample yields around 11,000 clones, of which less than 85% are seen a single time; about 20% belongs to the top ten. The record originates from a study of blood T cell dynamics during melanoma immunotherapy. Study-level background: First-line therapy was either pembrolizumab or nivolumab with ipilimumab for metastatic melanoma.

Study outcomes and limitations: Clones driving repertoire changes may be melanoma-specific or general immune activation.

The time point: pre-treatment baseline. Blood was drawn before treatment and at week 3 after checkpoint blockade. Germline assignment: CDR1 SGHTS and CDR2 YDEGEE. The CDR3 has 16 amino acids. The ends lost 3 bases at V and 1 base at J; junction bases unmatched: 5. This material consisted of blood, taken from a patient treated with checkpoint blockade. J is TRBJ2-1 and V is TRBV5-8, with 9 nucleotides matching TRBD1. The receptor's source is a human donor with melanoma. CDR3 protein: CASSSGTGISYNEQFF. Written as DNA, the CDR3 is TGTGCCAGCAGCTCCGGGACAGGGATTTCCTACAATGAGCAGTTCTTC. Based on the CDR3 plus reference TRBV5-8 and TRBJ2-1, the full variable domain is EAGVTQSPTHLIKTRGQQATLRCSPISGHTSVYWYQQALGLGLQFLLWYDEGEERNRGNFPPRFSGRQFPNYSSELNVNALELEDSALYLCASSSGTGISYNEQFFGPGTRLTVL.